One and the same sample provided the 28 T cell receptor beta chains below, sequenced in a study of T cell repertoires in cytomegalovirus infection. The antigens for these receptors are not known. TCRdb reprocessed the reads via MiXCR and lists one record per CDR3 protein. The sample contains about 130,000 distinct CDR3 sequences, about 32% of which appear only once. The sample consisted of CD8+ T cells from cultured PBMCs, taken from culture after CMV antigen stimulation. These receptors originate from a human donor in good health (CMV status not recorded). Some clones in this sample may be carry-over from other donors' samples.

The chain has TRBV6-2 or TRBV6-3 and TRBJ2-5; 14 nucleotides line up with TRBD2. This CDR3 spans 19 amino acids. The germline V gene encodes CDR1 MNHEY and CDR2 SVGEGT. Trimming removed 4 bases from V and 2 bases from J; junction bases left unmatched: 12. The CDR3 bases are TGTGCCAGCAGTTTTCTTCCCGGACTAGCGGGGGGCAGGCAAGAGACCCAGTACTTC. Protein: CASSFLPGLAGGRQETQYF.

The sample holds a few counts of this clonotype. The chain carries TRBV11-2 and TRBJ2-5, with D possibly being TRBD1 or TRBD2 (6 bases each). The CDR3 covers 14 residues. The V gene lost 8 bases and the J gene lost 5 bases, with 18 bases spanning the gap. Germline loops: CDR1 SGHAT, CDR2 FQNNGV. The CDR3 here is CASLGGSLRETQYF. As DNA, the CDR3 is TGTGCCAGCTTAGGGGGGTCTCTTAGGGAGACCCAGTACTTC. The variable domain in full, completed from reference TRBV11-2 and TRBJ2-5, reads EAGVAQSPRYKIIEKRQSVAFWCNPISGHATLYWYQQILGQGPKLLIQFQNNGVVDDSQLPKDRFSAERLKGVDSTLKIQPAKLEDSAVYLCASLGGSLRETQYFGPGTRLLVL.

The J gene is TRBJ1-2, the V gene TRBV29-1; perhaps TRBD1 as D (5 bases). V lost 7 bases and J 3 bases, leaving 15 bases between the germline ends. Germline values: CDR1 SQVTM, CDR2 ANQGSEA. The CDR3 runs 13 residues. The CDR3: CSGEVWGDYGYTF. The CDR3 coding sequence is TGCAGCGGAGAAGTATGGGGCGACTATGGCTACACCTTC.

There are a few counts of this clonotype. The rearrangement uses TRBV7-6 and TRBJ2-1; no firm D call. The CDR3 runs 13 residues. Germline CDR1 is SGHVS and CDR2 is FNYEAQ. The V gene lost 0 bases and the J gene lost 7 bases, with 7 bases spanning the gap. The CDR3 reads CASSLAGENEQFF. The CDR3 nucleotides read TGTGCCAGCAGCTTAGCTGGTGAAAATGAGCAGTTCTTC.

The V call is TRBV12-3 or TRBV12-4, the J call TRBJ1-1; TRBD1 agrees at 9 bases. The CDR3 runs 15 residues. With 5 bases clipped from V and 5 bases from J, the junction kept 9 bases outside the gene matches. DNA for the CDR3: TGTGCCAGCAGTAAAATACAGGGGGCTAGGACTGAAGCTTTCTTT. It translates to CASSKIQGARTEAFF.

This clonotype was recorded a few times. The rearrangement links TRBV3-1 to TRBJ2-1; 8 bases fit TRBD2. The length of the CDR3 is 14 residues. Germline assignment: CDR1 LGHDT and CDR2 YNNKEL (reference sequence). V lost 4 bases, J lost 9 bases, and 8 bases stayed unmatched. The CDR3 sequence: CASSPFSLAGEQFF. The CDR3 DNA reads as TGTGCCAGCAGCCCTTTTTCGCTAGCGGGTGAGCAGTTCTTC.

This clonotype was recorded a few times. The chain couples TRBV3-1 to TRBJ2-7; D might be TRBD1 or TRBD2, each matching 5 bases. The CDR3 has 14 residues. V shed 4 bases and J shed 2 bases, with 12 bases lying between them. Looked up from germline, CDR1 is LGHDT and CDR2 is YNNKEL (reference sequence). In DNA, the CDR3 is TGTGCCAGCAGCCGAGGGACGGGTCCCTACGAGCAGTACTTC. Protein sequence: CASSRGTGPYEQYF.

The rearrangement joins TRBV19 to TRBJ1-2; D is uncertain. This CDR3 has 13 residues. V was shortened by 10 bases and J by 3 bases, with 15 bases between the two germline ends. Germline CDR1 LNHDA, CDR2 SQIVND (reference sequence). This CDR3 reads CATRAITDYGYTF. CDR3 nucleotide sequence: TGTGCCACAAGGGCCATAACCGACTATGGCTACACCTTC.

The chain links TRBV12-3 or TRBV12-4 to TRBJ2-1; 10 bases are shared with TRBD1. V shed 3 bases, J shed 8 bases, and the junction held 4 bases outside the gene matches. This CDR3 region has 14 residues. CDR3 bases: TGTGCCAGCAGTTTGGGGACAGGGGTCGATGAGCAGTTCTTC. Protein product: CASSLGTGVDEQFF.

This clonotype was seen more than once but under ten times. The chain is built from TRBV19 and TRBJ2-3, with 7 bases that match TRBD1. J lost 2 bases, V lost 5 bases, and 7 bases had no gene match. This CDR3 region has 15 residues. Germline V gene sequence: CDR1 LNHDA, CDR2 SQIVND (reference sequence). The CDR3 loop reads CASSLLGQSTDTQYF. CDR3 sequence (DNA): TGTGCCAGTAGTCTATTGGGACAGTCCACAGATACGCAGTATTTT.

The J gene is TRBJ2-1, the V gene TRBV7-6; D is perhaps TRBD2 (5 bases). Trimming shortened V by 7 bases and J by 6 bases, and 10 bases separated the two germline ends. The CDR3 covers 12 residues. Germline V lookup: CDR1 SGHVS, CDR2 FNYEAQ. Written as DNA, the CDR3 is TGTGCCAGCACCCCTAGCTTCAATGAGCAGTTCTTC. Its translation is CASTPSFNEQFF. Full variable domain (remainder filled in from reference TRBV7-6 and TRBJ2-1): GAGVSQSPRYKVTKRGQDVALRCDPISGHVSLYWYRQALGQGPEFLTYFNYEAQQDKSGLPNDRFSAERPEGSISTLTIQRTEQRDSAMYRCASTPSFNEQFFGPGTRLTVL.

This clonotype has a handful of counts. The V call is TRBV28, the J call TRBJ2-7, with no clear D. Germline CDR1 is MDHEN and CDR2 is SYDVKM. Trimming took off 10 bases at V and 0 bases at J, with 10 bases between the two ends. The CDR3 runs to 12 residues. The DNA for the CDR3 is TGTGCCACCGCGACAAGCTCCTACGAGCAGTACTTC. It yields the protein CATATSSYEQYF.

There are many counts of this clonotype. V usage is TRBV7-4 and J usage is TRBJ1-3; 9 bases align to TRBD1. CDR1 is SGHVT and CDR2 is SQSDAQ in the germline V gene. There are 18 residues in the CDR3. Trimming cost V 5 bases and J 6 bases; bases outside gene matches: 17. CDR3 DNA: TGTGCCAGCAGCCCGCCTCCACCGGGACAGGGTGTTGAAAACACCATATATTTT. This encodes CASSPPPPGQGVENTIYF.

V is TRBV12-3 or TRBV12-4 and J is TRBJ2-7; 8 bases are shared with TRBD2. This CDR3 region has 17 residues. With 8 bases clipped from V and 0 bases from J, the junction kept 15 bases outside the gene matches. In DNA form, the CDR3 reads TGTGCCAGCTCTCCCGGGGGGGGGGAGGAATACTCCTACGAGCAGTACTTC. Its protein product is CASSPGGGEEYSYEQYF.

The chain employs TRBV12-3 or TRBV12-4 and TRBJ2-4, with 8 bases aligning to TRBD2. This CDR3 spans 13 amino acids. V dropped 3 bases and J dropped 7; count of bases not matched to a gene: 2. The CDR3 sequence: CASSFGGGNIQYF. CDR3 nucleotides: TGTGCCAGCAGTTTCGGGGGGGGTAACATTCAGTACTTC.

The J gene is TRBJ2-7, the V gene TRBV3-1; the match to TRBD1 covers 10 bases. This CDR3 contains 15 residues. Germline CDR1 LGHDT, CDR2 YNNKEL (reference sequence). V shed 1 base, J shed 4 bases, and the junction held 4 bases outside the gene matches. CDR3: CASSQGDRGIYEQYF. The CDR3 DNA follows: TGTGCCAGCAGCCAAGGGGACAGGGGAATTTACGAGCAGTACTTC.

CDR3 region: CASSWGSLEPQHF. The CDR3 DNA sequence: TGTGCCAGTAGTTGGGGGAGTTTGGAACCCCAGCATTTT. The chain employs TRBV19 and TRBJ1-5; perhaps TRBD1 as D (5 bases). CDR3 size: 13 residues. Between the trimmed V and J ends, which lost 5 bases and 10 bases, there was a span of 15 bases. Germline values: CDR1 LNHDA, CDR2 SQIVND (reference sequence).

The rearrangement uses TRBV2 and TRBJ2-7; D remains unclear. Germline V gene sequence: CDR1 SNHLY, CDR2 FYNNEI. V dropped 6 bases and J dropped 5 bases, with 8 bases sitting between them. This CDR3 spans 11 amino acids. The CDR3 region has the DNA TGTGCCAGCAGCCCAACTAACGAGCAGTACTTC. Protein sequence: CASSPTNEQYF.

V and J are TRBV7-9 and TRBJ2-7; the match to TRBD2 covers 7 bases. Looked up from germline, CDR1 is SEHNR and CDR2 is FQNEAQ (reference sequence). This CDR3 has 14 residues. The V and J ends lost 4 bases and 1 base, in that order; junction bases with no gene match: 4. The CDR3 DNA reads TGTGCCAGCAGCTCCGCGGGGGTTTCCTACGAGCAGTACTTC. Residues: CASSSAGVSYEQYF.

The chain combines TRBV12-3 or TRBV12-4 with TRBJ2-5; 12 bases match TRBD1. Unmatched junction bases numbered 8, after V lost 7 bases and J lost 5 bases. This CDR3 region has 15 residues. The CDR3, as DNA: TGTGCCAGCAATAGCTGGGACAGGGGGCTGGAGACCCAGTACTTC. This codes for CASNSWDRGLETQYF.

The chain joins TRBV4-1 to TRBJ2-7, with a tentative D call TRBD1 (5 bases). V was shortened by 6 bases and J by 4 bases, with 7 bases between the two germline ends. Germline CDR1 is MGHRA and CDR2 is YSYEKL. The length of the CDR3 is 11 residues. As DNA, the CDR3 is TGCGCCAGCAGGGCAGGGTACGAGCAGTACTTC. Translating it yields CASRAGYEQYF.

The chain uses TRBV7-2 and TRBJ1-2, with 7 bases fitting TRBD1. CDR1 and CDR2 (germline): SGHTA, FQGNSA. CDR3 length: 15 residues. V dropped 4 bases and J dropped 5; count of bases not matched to a gene: 10. CDR3 coding DNA: TGTGCCAGCAGCTCCTACTTCAGGGGGGGTTATGGCTACACCTTC. This sequence encodes CASSSYFRGGYGYTF.

This clonotype was recorded a few times. The chain links TRBV4-1 to TRBJ2-2; D could derive from TRBD1 or TRBD2 (5 bases each). This CDR3 region has 17 residues. Looked up from germline, CDR1 is MGHRA and CDR2 is YSYEKL. Trimming pared 0 bases from V and 5 bases from J, leaving 16 bases between. This CDR3 is CASSQEPGRTVTGELFF. CDR3 in DNA: TGCGCCAGCAGCCAAGAACCGGGACGGACTGTGACCGGGGAGCTGTTTTTT.

V gene TRBV20-1 combines with J gene TRBJ2-5; 8 nucleotides line up with TRBD2. The germline CDR1 and CDR2 sequences are DFQATT and SNEGSKA (reference sequence). The CDR3 is 19 residues long. The V segment lost 3 bases and the J segment 1 base; nucleotides outside the gene matches: 19. The CDR3: CSASAFDSGDAGLQETQYF. The CDR3, as DNA: TGCAGTGCTAGCGCGTTTGATAGCGGGGACGCTGGGCTCCAAGAGACCCAGTACTTC.

On this clonotype itself: A much larger clone differs from this one at a single base, so this may be a read error. This chain connects TRBV10-3 to TRBJ1-2; D call uncertain. The germline V and J ends were trimmed by 0 bases and 7 bases, with 18 bases remaining between them. CDR3 length equals 16 residues. The germline V gene encodes CDR1 ENHRY and CDR2 SYGVKD. The CDR3 coding sequence is TGTGCCATCAGTGAGTCGGAGCCCGAGGGAAAGGGTGGCTACACCTTC. As protein: CAISESEPEGKGGYTF.

This clonotype has at least ten counts. V usage is TRBV7-2 and J usage is TRBJ1-1, with D possibly TRBD1 on 5 matching bases. From germline, CDR1 is SGHTA and CDR2 FQGNSA. This CDR3 has 15 residues. V lost 1 base, J lost 1 base, and 10 bases lay in between. In DNA, the CDR3 is TGTGCCAGCAGCTTAGGGGTCACAGGGAACACTGAAGCTTTCTTT. Encoded protein: CASSLGVTGNTEAFF.

In its sample, this clonotype was seen many times. J is TRBJ2-1 and V is TRBV11-2; D unresolved. This CDR3 has 14 residues. Trimming removed 0 bases at V and 5 bases at J, with 8 bases between. Germline CDR1 SGHAT, CDR2 FQNNGV. CDR3 in DNA: TGTGCCAGCAGCTTAGAAGACCCCCACAATGAGCAGTTCTTC. This translates into CASSLEDPHNEQFF. Full variable domain (outside the CDR3, taken from reference TRBV11-2 and TRBJ2-1): EAGVAQSPRYKIIEKRQSVAFWCNPISGHATLYWYQQILGQGPKLLIQFQNNGVVDDSQLPKDRFSAERLKGVDSTLKIQPAKLEDSAVYLCASSLEDPHNEQFFGPGTRLTVL.

The rearrangement uses TRBV20-1 and TRBJ1-4; maybe TRBD1 (5 bases). With 3 bases removed from V and 0 bases from J, the gap between germline ends came to 20 bases. Germline CDR1 and CDR2: DFQATT and SNEGSKA (reference sequence). The CDR3 has 18 residues. CDR3: CSASLPGTDDPTNEKLFF. CDR3 DNA: TGCAGTGCTAGTTTGCCCGGGACGGATGATCCAACTAATGAAAAACTGTTTTTT.